The 32 T cell receptor beta chains below come from one sample, sequenced in a study of shared clonotypes between healthy human individuals. Measured with immunoSEQ multiplex PCR; TCRdb has only the in-frame clones, and not every one. Here the sample spans 550,000 to 600,000 clones, roughly 98% being singletons. CD45RO-negative, CCR7-positively selected cells formed the naive CD8 fraction, excluding terminally differentiated effector memory CD45RA+ cells. The sequenced sample consisted of naive CD8+ T cells sorted from blood. These receptors originate from a man between 25 and 39 years old in good health.

The chain recombines TRBV2 with TRBJ1-1; D is undetermined. CDR1 and CDR2 (germline): SNHLY, FYNNEI. This CDR3 has 11 residues. Trimming took off 0 bases at V and 8 bases at J, with 4 bases between the two ends. Here the CDR3 DNA reads TGTGCCAGCAGTGAAGCCCGAGAAGCTTTCTTT. This codes for CASSEAREAFF.

The rearrangement links TRBV11-3 to TRBJ2-2; 11 bases fit TRBD2. CDR3 size: 17 residues. V gave up 5 bases and J gave up 3 bases; unmatched junction bases: 8. The germline V gene encodes CDR1 SGHNT and CDR2 YENEEA. CDR3 nucleotide sequence: TGTGCCAGCAGCGGACCTGGACTAGCGGGTGACACCGGGGAGCTGTTTTTT. Translating it yields CASSGPGLAGDTGELFF. Drawing the rest from reference TRBV11-3 and TRBJ2-2, the complete variable domain is EAGVVQSPRYKIIEKKQPVAFWCNPISGHNTLYWYLQNLGQGPELLIRYENEEAVDDSQLPKDRFSAERLKGVDSTLKIQPAELGDSAVYLCASSGPGLAGDTGELFFGEGSRLTVL.

The DNA for the CDR3 is TGTGCCTGGAAAGTCAGGGGGGCTGAAAAACTGTTTTTT. Encoded protein: CAWKVRGAEKLFF. The chain employs TRBV30 and TRBJ1-4; TRBD1 aligns across 7 bases. Per germline, CDR1 GTSNPN and CDR2 SVGIG (reference sequence). Unmatched junction bases numbered 6, after V lost 4 bases and J lost 7 bases. The CDR3 is 13 residues long.

The chain joins TRBV5-4 to TRBJ2-1; D may be TRBD2 (6 bases). Looked up from germline, CDR1 is SGHNT and CDR2 is YYREEE (reference sequence). The CDR3 contains 20 residues. Trimming shortened V by 3 bases and J by 4 bases, and 29 bases separated the two germline ends. The CDR3 coding sequence is TGTGCCAGCAGCTCCCCAGGTACCTTAGAGGATAGCGGAGATTACAATGAGCAGTTCTTC. Amino acid sequence: CASSSPGTLEDSGDYNEQFF.

This clone is a singleton in its sample. The V and J genes are TRBV9 and TRBJ2-2; D remains unclear. With 5 bases removed from V and 3 bases from J, the gap between germline ends came to 8 bases. The germline gives CDR1 SGDLS, CDR2 YYNGEE. The length of the CDR3 is 13 residues. The CDR3 DNA is TGTGCCAGCAGAGCTAGATACACCGGGGAGCTGTTTTTT. It translates to CASRARYTGELFF.

The chain recombines TRBV13 with TRBJ2-1, with no clear D. In germline, CDR1 is PRHDT, CDR2 FYEKMQ (reference sequence). V was cut by 3 bases and J by 5 bases, with 11 bases left in between. CDR3 size: 14 residues. CDR3 in amino acids: CASSFWAEHNEQFF. The DNA for the CDR3 is TGTGCCAGCAGCTTCTGGGCGGAACACAATGAGCAGTTCTTC. Combining the CDR3 with reference TRBV13 and TRBJ2-1 gives the whole variable domain AAGVIQSPRHLIKEKRETATLKCYPIPRHDTVYWYQQGPGQDPQFLISFYEKMQSDKGSIPDRFSAQQFSDYHSELNMSSLELGDSALYFCASSFWAEHNEQFFGPGTRLTVL.

The chain recombines TRBV15 with TRBJ2-3; D is unclear. V was trimmed by 0 bases and J by 2 bases, leaving 18 bases between them. The germline V gene has CDR1 LNHNV and CDR2 YYDKDF (reference sequence). This CDR3 is built from 18 residues. Here the CDR3 DNA reads TGTGCCACCAGCAGAGATCCGAGTCCAACACTCCACACAGATACGCAGTATTTT. Amino acids: CATSRDPSPTLHTDTQYF.

J is TRBJ2-5 and V is TRBV12-5, with 9 bases fitting TRBD1. V trimming: 3 bases; J trimming: 14 bases; junction bases outside the gene matches: 7. Germline values: CDR1 LGHNT, CDR2 FRNRAP. This CDR3 has 12 residues. Here the CDR3 DNA reads TGTGCTAGTGGTTTAGGGGGGACAGGGATCTACTTC. Its translation: CASGLGGTGIYF.

The chain combines TRBV28 with TRBJ1-1; D ambiguous. Per the germline V gene, CDR1 is MDHEN and CDR2 is SYDVKM. V was pared by 8 bases and J by 1 base, with 5 bases between. The CDR3 has 11 residues. This CDR3 is CASGRNTEAFF. CDR3 nucleotides: TGTGCCAGCGGAAGGAACACTGAAGCTTTCTTT.

This rearrangement joins TRBV29-1 to TRBJ2-5, with 11 bases lining up with TRBD2. Germline assignment: CDR1 SQVTM and CDR2 ANQGSEA. V lost 6 bases to trimming and J lost 8 bases; unmatched junction nucleotides: 5. The CDR3 sequence is 12 residues long. The CDR3 loop is CSVWTSGSTQYF. In nucleotides, the CDR3 is TGCAGCGTCTGGACTAGCGGGTCAACCCAGTACTTC.

The genes are TRBV27 and TRBJ1-5; D remains ambiguous. Germline V gives CDR1 MNHEY, CDR2 SMNVEV (reference sequence). Trimming pared 7 bases from V and 5 bases from J, leaving 15 bases between. The CDR3 has 14 amino acids. CDR3: CASTKIGTDQPQHF. The CDR3 nucleotides read TGTGCCAGCACTAAGATAGGAACGGATCAGCCCCAGCATTTT.

The chain recombines TRBV10-3 with TRBJ2-7; 10 nucleotides line up with TRBD2. Germline lookup yields CDR1 ENHRY and CDR2 SYGVKD. The CDR3 is 17 amino acids. The V and J ends lost 3 bases and 3 bases, in that order; junction bases with no gene match: 11. The chain's CDR3 is CAISDGLAATASYEQYF. The CDR3 nucleotides are TGTGCCATCAGTGATGGACTAGCGGCCACCGCTAGCTACGAGCAGTACTTC.

The V and J genes are TRBV11-2 and TRBJ2-7; 7 bases line up with TRBD1. With 4 bases clipped from V and 3 bases from J, the junction kept 15 bases outside the gene matches. The CDR3 loop spans 17 amino acids. Germline V gives CDR1 SGHAT, CDR2 FQNNGV. CDR3 protein: CASSSSIVDRSNYEQYF. In DNA form, the CDR3 reads TGTGCCAGCAGCTCGTCCATTGTGGACAGGAGTAACTACGAGCAGTACTTC.

The V and J genes are TRBV11-3 and TRBJ2-3, with 10 bases aligning to TRBD2. Germline assignment: CDR1 SGHNT and CDR2 YENEEA. The CDR3 spans 15 residues. The junction had 9 bases not matched to a gene; V was cut back by 5 bases and J by 7 bases. The CDR3 DNA reads TGTGCCAGCAGCCCCCCTGCTAGCGGGAGAAATACGCAGTATTTT. This gives the protein CASSPPASGRNTQYF. Based on the CDR3 plus reference TRBV11-3 and TRBJ2-3, the full variable domain is EAGVVQSPRYKIIEKKQPVAFWCNPISGHNTLYWYLQNLGQGPELLIRYENEEAVDDSQLPKDRFSAERLKGVDSTLKIQPAELGDSAVYLCASSPPASGRNTQYFGPGTRLTVL.

Written as DNA, the CDR3 is TGTGCCAGCAGCCGGGACGATGAAAAACTGTTTTTT. Amino acids: CASSRDDEKLFF. The rearrangement joins TRBV11-3 to TRBJ1-4, with D possibly being TRBD1 (5 bases). Deletions cut 5 bases from V and 6 bases from J, with 7 bases between. CDR3 size: 12 residues. Germline V gives CDR1 SGHNT, CDR2 YENEEA. Complete variable domain (other parts from reference TRBV11-3 and TRBJ1-4): EAGVVQSPRYKIIEKKQPVAFWCNPISGHNTLYWYLQNLGQGPELLIRYENEEAVDDSQLPKDRFSAERLKGVDSTLKIQPAELGDSAVYLCASSRDDEKLFFGSGTQLSVL.

The gene calls are TRBV30 and TRBJ1-1; maybe TRBD1 (5 bases). The CDR3 runs 16 residues. Trimming left V 0 bases short and J 0 bases short, with 14 bases between. Germline CDR1 GTSNPN, CDR2 SVGIG (reference sequence). The chain's CDR3 is CAWSVQLQVMNTEAFF. The DNA of the CDR3 is TGTGCCTGGAGTGTTCAACTACAGGTAATGAACACTGAAGCTTTCTTT.

The chain links TRBV11-2 to TRBJ2-7; D is unresolved. Germline CDR1 reads SGHAT; CDR2 reads FQNNGV. V was cut by 1 base and J by 0 bases, with 10 bases left in between. CDR3 length: 15 amino acids. CDR3: CASSLAKSSSYEQYF. The CDR3 DNA reads as TGTGCCAGCAGCTTAGCGAAAAGTAGCTCCTACGAGCAGTACTTC.

This clone showed up just a few times. V gene TRBV28 combines with J gene TRBJ1-4; a weak D match, TRBD1 (6 bases). The CDR3 has 14 residues. V lost 6 bases, J lost 6 bases, and 14 bases lay in between. CDR1 and CDR2 (germline): MDHEN, SYDVKM. The CDR3 DNA reads as TGTGCCAGCAGCCTGAGGGGGTGGGATGAAAAACTGTTTTTT. Translation gives CASSLRGWDEKLFF.

The chain has TRBV5-6 and TRBJ2-1, with D maybe TRBD1 (6 bases). Trimming removed 3 bases from V and 2 bases from J, with 15 bases in between. Germline CDR1 and CDR2: SGHDT and YYEEEE. The CDR3 sequence is 16 residues long. The CDR3 here is CASSSDDRIAYNEQFF. The CDR3 coding sequence is TGTGCCAGCAGCTCCGACGACAGGATCGCCTACAATGAGCAGTTCTTC.

The chain has TRBV6-5 and TRBJ2-1; 8 nucleotides agree with TRBD1. Germline loops: CDR1 MNHEY, CDR2 SVGAGI. V lost 1 base to trimming and J lost 7 bases; unmatched junction nucleotides: 9. This CDR3 contains 16 residues. In DNA, the CDR3 is TGTGCCAGCAGTTACTTATCAGGGGGCGCCAGAAATGAGCAGTTCTTC. It yields the protein CASSYLSGGARNEQFF.

The chain carries TRBV29-1 and TRBJ1-2; TRBD1 matches 10 bases. Germline CDR1 reads SQVTM; CDR2 reads ANQGSEA. This CDR3 region has 18 residues. J gave up 2 bases and V 0 bases, and 12 bases lay outside the gene matches. This CDR3 reads CSVEEGVLRTGGNYGYTF. The CDR3 nucleotides read TGCAGCGTTGAAGAGGGCGTACTCAGGACAGGGGGAAACTATGGCTACACCTTC.

The rearrangement uses TRBV29-1 and TRBJ2-7; the D gene is possibly TRBD1 (5 bases). Looked up from germline, CDR1 is SQVTM and CDR2 is ANQGSEA. Trimming cost V 7 bases and J 3 bases, with 13 bases left between them. CDR3 length: 12 residues. The CDR3 nucleotides read TGCAGCGCCAAGGACAATTACTACGAGCAGTACTTC. Translated, it gives CSAKDNYYEQYF.

The chain is built from TRBV6-5 and TRBJ2-2, with 7 bases aligning to TRBD2. Losses at the gene ends were 9 bases for V and 7 bases for J; bases not matched to a gene: 11. The CDR3 is 14 amino acids. The germline gives CDR1 MNHEY, CDR2 SVGAGI. CDR3 nucleotides: TGTGCCAGTGGGGAGGGCTTTTCGATCGGGGAGCTGTTTTTT. As protein: CASGEGFSIGELFF.

The count of this clone is one. V usage is TRBV9 and J usage is TRBJ2-7; 8 bases match TRBD1. In germline, CDR1 is SGDLS, CDR2 YYNGEE. This CDR3 has 17 residues. V shed 0 bases and J 2 bases; nucleotides not matched to a gene: 10. CDR3 in DNA: TGTGCCAGCAGCGTAGGCGAGACAGGGGCAAGCACCTACGAGCAGTACTTC. It specifies CASSVGETGASTYEQYF.

J is TRBJ2-3 and V is TRBV11-3; weak D call: TRBD2 (5 bases). V was pared by 9 bases and J by 2 bases, with 15 bases between. This CDR3 has 14 amino acids. From germline, CDR1 is SGHNT and CDR2 YENEEA. Here the CDR3 reads CARNGGRTTDTQYF. As DNA, the CDR3 is TGTGCCAGGAACGGCGGGCGGACCACAGATACGCAGTATTTT.

V usage is TRBV9 and J usage is TRBJ2-3, with unresolved D. Germline loops: CDR1 SGDLS, CDR2 YYNGEE. CDR3 length: 15 residues. V gave up 4 bases and J gave up 2 bases, with 14 bases separating them. This CDR3 is CASSPLEDPTDTQYF. DNA for the CDR3: TGTGCCAGCAGCCCTCTAGAGGATCCCACAGATACGCAGTATTTT.

The chain links TRBV9 to TRBJ1-4; 9 bases agree with TRBD1. CDR3 length: 14 amino acids. Germline V gene data show CDR1 as SGDLS and CDR2 as YYNGEE. Trimming took 0 bases from V and 6 from J; bases not matched to a gene: 0. The CDR3 region has the DNA TGTGCCAGCAGCGTAGGGGACAGGGATGAAAAACTGTTTTTT. As protein: CASSVGDRDEKLFF.

This clone showed up just once. The chain employs TRBV27 and TRBJ2-3, with a weak D call TRBD2 (5 bases). CDR3 length: 17 residues. Germline CDR1 MNHEY, CDR2 SMNVEV (reference sequence). The germline V and J ends were trimmed by 4 bases and 0 bases, with 17 bases remaining between them. The CDR3 coding sequence is TGTGCCAGCAGTTCTTTTTCGACGGGATCTAGCACAGATACGCAGTATTTT. It specifies CASSSFSTGSSTDTQYF.

About this clone: This specimen includes other DNA sequences encoding the same CDR3. DNA of the CDR3: TGTGCCAGCAGTTCTGGTACCTCCTACGAGCAGTACTTC. Translated, it gives CASSSGTSYEQYF. The chain uses TRBV28 and TRBJ2-7, with D unresolved. The CDR3 loop spans 13 amino acids. V was cut by 4 bases and J by 0 bases, with 7 bases left in between. The germline V gene has CDR1 MDHEN and CDR2 SYDVKM.

V and J are TRBV4-1 and TRBJ2-1; tentatively, D is TRBD2 (5 bases). Trimming pared 5 bases from V and 5 bases from J, leaving 10 bases between. The CDR3 runs 13 residues. Germline assignment: CDR1 MGHRA and CDR2 YSYEKL. DNA of the CDR3: TGCGCCAGCAGCTCACTAGATAACAATGAGCAGTTCTTC. It is translated as CASSSLDNNEQFF.

The rearrangement links TRBV11-2 to TRBJ1-5, with 9 bases fitting TRBD1. This CDR3 contains 14 residues. Germline V gives CDR1 SGHAT, CDR2 FQNNGV. The V segment lost 4 bases and the J segment 6 bases; nucleotides outside the gene matches: 4. The CDR3 DNA sequence: TGTGCCAGCAGCTCCGGGACAGGGAGTCAGCCCCAGCATTTT. This codes for CASSSGTGSQPQHF.

CDR3 coding DNA: TGTGCCAGCAGCTTGTTACAGGATGAGCAGTTCTTC. It translates to CASSLLQDEQFF. The chain recombines TRBV7-8 with TRBJ2-1, with D perhaps matching TRBD1 (5 bases). V lost 3 bases and J 8 bases, leaving 8 bases between the germline ends. The CDR3 extends over 12 amino acids. CDR1 and CDR2 (germline): SGHVS, FQNEAQ. The full variable domain, its missing parts supplied by reference TRBV7-8 and TRBJ2-1, is GAGVSQSPRYKVAKRGQDVALRCDPISGHVSLFWYQQALGQGPEFLTYFQNEAQLDKSGLPSDRFFAERPEGSVSTLKIQRTQQEDSAVYLCASSLLQDEQFFGPGTRLTVL.